Listed below are T cell receptor beta chains from one sample, sequenced in a study of CD4+ T cells in melanoma. Sequencing was performed with immunoSEQ multiplex PCR; in TCRdb, only in-frame clones are kept and a portion is missing. Among about 50,000 clones listed, roughly nine tenths were seen once. The sample taken for sequencing was peripheral blood. These receptors were taken from a human donor with melanoma. CDR3s include the opening cysteine and the closing phenylalanine or tryptophan. D genes are given only for firm matches. Expanded clones get a size class; other rows say once, few or many, or leave the size out.

v_gene: TRBV27; j_gene: TRBJ2-7; d_gene: NA; abundance: NA; CDR3aa: CASSLLAGAFAGEQYF; CDR3nt: TGTGCCAGCAGTTTATTAGCAGGGGCCTTTGCGGGTGAGCAGTACTTC
v_gene: TRBV5-1; j_gene: TRBJ2-7; d_gene: NA; abundance: NA; CDR3aa: CASSLEPDSGYEQYF; CDR3nt: TGCGCCAGCAGCTTAGAACCGGACTCGGGCTACGAGCAGTACTTC
v_gene: TRBV25-1; j_gene: TRBJ2-6; d_gene: NA; abundance: NA; CDR3aa: CASSGPRPGSGANVLTF; CDR3nt: TGTGCCAGCAGTGGCCCTCGCCCCGGCTCTGGGGCCAACGTCCTGACTTTC
v_gene: TRBV4-1; j_gene: TRBJ1-1; d_gene: NA; abundance: NA; CDR3aa: CASSQVAALNTEAFF; CDR3nt: TGCGCCAGCAGCCAAGTCGCCGCCTTGAACACTGAAGCTTTCTTT
v_gene: TRBV5-1; j_gene: TRBJ1-3; d_gene: NA; abundance: NA; CDR3aa: CASRPRQVPKPDSGNTIYF; CDR3nt: TGCGCCAGCAGACCGAGACAGGTCCCCAAGCCTGACTCTGGAAACACCATATATTTT
v_gene: TRBV6-5; j_gene: TRBJ2-3; d_gene: NA; abundance: NA; CDR3aa: CASSSDGDTQYF; CDR3nt: TGTGCCAGCAGTTCGGATGGAGATACGCAGTATTTT
v_gene: TRBV4-2; j_gene: TRBJ2-1; d_gene: NA; abundance: NA; CDR3aa: CASSQDWAGTYNEQFF; CDR3nt: TGTGCCAGCAGCCAAGATTGGGCAGGGACCTACAATGAGCAGTTCTTC
v_gene: TRBV5-4; j_gene: TRBJ1-4; d_gene: TRBD1; abundance: NA; CDR3aa: CASSFGRDRVGEKLFF; CDR3nt: TGTGCCAGCAGCTTCGGTCGGGACAGGGTTGGTGAAAAACTGTTTTTT
v_gene: TRBV4-1; j_gene: TRBJ2-7; d_gene: TRBD1; abundance: NA; CDR3aa: CASSHAGQGGTAYEQYF; CDR3nt: TGCGCCAGCAGCCATGCCGGACAGGGGGGGACGGCCTACGAGCAGTACTTC
v_gene: TRBV4-3; j_gene: TRBJ1-2; d_gene: NA; abundance: NA; CDR3aa: CASSQGLNYGYTF; CDR3nt: TGCGCCAGCAGCCAGGGACTAAACTATGGCTACACCTTC
v_gene: TRBV5-8; j_gene: TRBJ2-1; d_gene: TRBD2; abundance: NA; CDR3aa: CASSLEVSSGGVSYNEQFF; CDR3nt: TGTGCCAGCAGCTTGGAGGTTTCTAGCGGGGGGGTCTCCTACAATGAGCAGTTCTTC
v_gene: TRBV5-1; j_gene: TRBJ2-2; d_gene: TRBD1; abundance: NA; CDR3aa: CASSLDRGGGELFF; CDR3nt: TGCGCCAGCAGCTTGGACAGGGGTGGCGGGGAGCTGTTTTTT
v_gene: TRBV11-3; j_gene: TRBJ2-5; d_gene: NA; abundance: medium-sized; CDR3aa: CASSPRTAQETQYF; CDR3nt: TGTGCCAGCAGCCCTCGGACAGCCCAAGAGACCCAGTACTTC
v_gene: TRBV27; j_gene: TRBJ2-1; d_gene: TRBD2; abundance: NA; CDR3aa: CASSGTSGGYNEQFF; CDR3nt: TGTGCCAGCAGCGGGACTAGCGGGGGCTACAATGAGCAGTTCTTC
v_gene: TRBV5-8; j_gene: TRBJ2-5; d_gene: NA; abundance: once; CDR3aa: CASGRGDTGQETQYF; CDR3nt: TGTGCCAGCGGAAGGGGGGACACGGGTCAAGAGACCCAGTACTTC
v_gene: TRBV6-6; j_gene: TRBJ1-2; d_gene: TRBD1; abundance: few; CDR3aa: CASSYPRTGENYGYTF; CDR3nt: TGTGCCAGCAGTTACCCCCGGACAGGGGAGAACTATGGCTACACCTTC
v_gene: TRBV7-9; j_gene: TRBJ2-6; d_gene: NA; abundance: once; CDR3aa: CASSLAAGANVLTF; CDR3nt: TGTGCCAGCAGCTTAGCCGCTGGGGCCAACGTCCTGACTTTC